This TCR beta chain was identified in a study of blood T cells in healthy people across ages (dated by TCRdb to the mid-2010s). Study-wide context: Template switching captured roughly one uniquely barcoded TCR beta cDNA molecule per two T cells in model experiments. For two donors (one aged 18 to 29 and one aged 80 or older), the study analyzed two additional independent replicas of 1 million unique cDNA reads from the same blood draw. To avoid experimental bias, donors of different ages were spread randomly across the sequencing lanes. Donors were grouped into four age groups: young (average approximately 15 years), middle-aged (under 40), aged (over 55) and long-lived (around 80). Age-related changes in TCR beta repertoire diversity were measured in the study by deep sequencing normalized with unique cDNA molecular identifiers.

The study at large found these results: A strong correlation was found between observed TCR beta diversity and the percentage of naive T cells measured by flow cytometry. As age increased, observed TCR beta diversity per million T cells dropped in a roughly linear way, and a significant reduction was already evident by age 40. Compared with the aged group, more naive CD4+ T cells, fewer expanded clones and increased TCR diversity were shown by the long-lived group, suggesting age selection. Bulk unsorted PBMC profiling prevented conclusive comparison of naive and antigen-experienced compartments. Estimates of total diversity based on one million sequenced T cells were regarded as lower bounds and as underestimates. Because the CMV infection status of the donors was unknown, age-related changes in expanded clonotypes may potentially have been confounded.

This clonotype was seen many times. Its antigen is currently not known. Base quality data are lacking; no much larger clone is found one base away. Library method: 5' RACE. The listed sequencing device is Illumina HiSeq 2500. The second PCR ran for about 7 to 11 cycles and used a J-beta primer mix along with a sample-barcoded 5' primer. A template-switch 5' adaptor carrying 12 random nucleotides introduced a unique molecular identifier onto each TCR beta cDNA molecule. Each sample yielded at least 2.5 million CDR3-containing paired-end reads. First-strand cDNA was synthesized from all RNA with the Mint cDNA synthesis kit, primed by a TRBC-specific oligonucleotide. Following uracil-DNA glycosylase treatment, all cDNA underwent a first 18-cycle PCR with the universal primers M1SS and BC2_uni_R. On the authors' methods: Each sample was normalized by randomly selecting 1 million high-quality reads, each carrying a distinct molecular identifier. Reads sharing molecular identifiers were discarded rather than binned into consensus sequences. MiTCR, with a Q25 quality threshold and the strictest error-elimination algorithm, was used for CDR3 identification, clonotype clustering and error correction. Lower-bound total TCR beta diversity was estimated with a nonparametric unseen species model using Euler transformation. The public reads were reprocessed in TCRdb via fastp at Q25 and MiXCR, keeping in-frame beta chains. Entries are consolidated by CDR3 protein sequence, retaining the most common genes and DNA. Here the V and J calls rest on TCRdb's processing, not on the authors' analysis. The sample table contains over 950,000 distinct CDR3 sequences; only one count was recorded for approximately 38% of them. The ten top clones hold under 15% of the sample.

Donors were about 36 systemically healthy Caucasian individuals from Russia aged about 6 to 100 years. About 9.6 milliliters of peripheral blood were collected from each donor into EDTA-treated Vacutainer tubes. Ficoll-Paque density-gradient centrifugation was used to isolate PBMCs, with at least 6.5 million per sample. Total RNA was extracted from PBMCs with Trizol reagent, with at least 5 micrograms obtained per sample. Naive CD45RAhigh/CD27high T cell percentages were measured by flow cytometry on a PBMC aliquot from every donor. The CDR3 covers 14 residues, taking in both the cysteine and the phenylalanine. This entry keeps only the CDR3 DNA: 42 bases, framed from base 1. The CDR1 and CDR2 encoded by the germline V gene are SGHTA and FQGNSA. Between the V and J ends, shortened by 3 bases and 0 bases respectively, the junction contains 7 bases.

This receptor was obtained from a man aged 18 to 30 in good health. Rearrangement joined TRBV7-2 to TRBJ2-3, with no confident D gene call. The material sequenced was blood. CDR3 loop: CASSFGESTDTQYF. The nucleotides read TGTGCCAGCAGCTTTGGCGAAAGCACAGATACGCAGTATTTT.